The TCR beta chain described here comes from a study of T cell changes during pregnancy in multiple sclerosis. The repertoire was sequenced with immunoSEQ multiplex PCR; TCRdb's copy has only in-frame clones and lacks some. In the table there are 30,000 or so clones, about 83% of which are singletons. Germline V CDR1 and CDR2: SNHLY, FYNNEI. The CDR3 is 16 amino acids. V lost 10 bases to trimming and J lost 0 bases; unmatched junction nucleotides: 6. The source is a female donor with multiple sclerosis, enrolled in a pregnancy study. The source was CD8+ T cells from peripheral blood mononuclear cells, collected after pregnancy. The rearrangement uses TRBV2 and TRBJ2-3; TRBD2 matches at 14 bases. The CDR3 sequence: CATPGLAGESTDTQYF. The CDR3 DNA sequence: TGTGCCACCCCGGGACTAGCGGGGGAGAGCACAGATACGCAGTATTTT.